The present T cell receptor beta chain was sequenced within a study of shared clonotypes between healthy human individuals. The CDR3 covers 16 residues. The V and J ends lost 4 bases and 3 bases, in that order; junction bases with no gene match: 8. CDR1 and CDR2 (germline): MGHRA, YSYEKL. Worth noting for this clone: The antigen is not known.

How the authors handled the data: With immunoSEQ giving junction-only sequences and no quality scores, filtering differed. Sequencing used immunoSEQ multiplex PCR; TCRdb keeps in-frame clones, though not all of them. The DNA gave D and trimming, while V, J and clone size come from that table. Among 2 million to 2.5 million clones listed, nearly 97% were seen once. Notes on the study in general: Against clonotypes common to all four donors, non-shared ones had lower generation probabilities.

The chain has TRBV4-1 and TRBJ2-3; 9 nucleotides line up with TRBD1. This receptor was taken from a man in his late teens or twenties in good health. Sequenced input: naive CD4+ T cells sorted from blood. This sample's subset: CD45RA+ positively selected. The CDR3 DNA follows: TGCGCCAGCAGCCCTCTTGGACAGGGGCAGACAGATACGCAGTATTTT. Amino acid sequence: CASSPLGQGQTDTQYF.